The source of this T cell receptor beta chain is a study of Ad26.COV2.S vaccination and SARS-CoV-2 variants. Clones were sequenced by immunoSEQ multiplex PCR, and TCRdb holds only the in-frame ones, with some missing. The sample contains around 320,000 clones, 70% to 90% of which appear only once. The study's findings and limits: Spike-specific TCR breadth in vaccine recipients exceeded that seen in placebo recipients.

Remarks on this clone: What it binds is not known.

Stated treatment: roughly 20 received Ad26.COV2.S at low or high dose, single or two shots; a few received placebo; per-sample allocation not given. Day 63 after the first vaccine or placebo injection was the time point for sampling. The length of the CDR3 is 12 residues. V was cut by 5 bases and J by 1 base, with 5 bases left in between. Source: peripheral blood, taken in a trial of Ad26.COV2.S vaccine versus placebo. This TCR came from a person between 18 and 65 years old who received the Ad26.COV2.S COVID-19 vaccine or a placebo. This sequence joins TRBV12-3 or TRBV12-4 and TRBJ1-2; D not certain. CDR3 bases: TGTGCCAGCAGTACACATAACTATGGCTACACCTTC. It encodes CASSTHNYGYTF.